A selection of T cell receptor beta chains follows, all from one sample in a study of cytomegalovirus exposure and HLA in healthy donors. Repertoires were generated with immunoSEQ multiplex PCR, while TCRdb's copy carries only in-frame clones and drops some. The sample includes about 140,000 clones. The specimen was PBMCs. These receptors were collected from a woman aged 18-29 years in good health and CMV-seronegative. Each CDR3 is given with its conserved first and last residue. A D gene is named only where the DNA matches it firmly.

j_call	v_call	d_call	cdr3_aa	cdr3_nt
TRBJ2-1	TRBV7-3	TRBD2	CASSSGAGGLKEQFF	TGTGCCAGCAGCTCGGGAGCGGGAGGACTTAAAGAGCAGTTCTTC
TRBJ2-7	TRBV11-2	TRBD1	CASSLSGTETYEQYF	TGTGCCAGCAGCTTAAGTGGGACAGAGACCTACGAGCAGTACTTC
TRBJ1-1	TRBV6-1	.	CASSEVEEVTEAFF	TGTGCCAGCAGTGAAGTGGAGGAAGTGACTGAAGCTTTCTTT
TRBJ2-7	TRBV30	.	CAWTGSGYEQYF	TGTGCCTGGACAGGGTCTGGGTACGAGCAGTACTTC
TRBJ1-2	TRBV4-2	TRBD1	CASSHTGTGPFPGYGYTF	TGTGCCAGCAGCCATACCGGGACAGGTCCTTTTCCAGGCTATGGCTACACCTTC
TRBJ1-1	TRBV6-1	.	CATLWGGTEAFF	TGTGCCACCCTGTGGGGCGGCACTGAAGCTTTCTTT
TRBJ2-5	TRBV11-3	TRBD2	CASSSTLAVKEETQYF	TGTGCCAGCAGCTCCACACTAGCGGTGAAGGAAGAGACCCAGTACTTC
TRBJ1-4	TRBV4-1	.	CASSQELAASNEKLFF	TGCGCCAGCAGCCAAGAATTGGCGGCTTCTAATGAAAAACTGTTTTTT
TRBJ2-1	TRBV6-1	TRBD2	CAGRLAGEGNEQFF	TGTGCCGGCCGACTAGCGGGAGAAGGCAATGAGCAGTTCTTC
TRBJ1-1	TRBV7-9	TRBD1	CASSKPGQGAGTEAFF	TGTGCCAGCAGCAAACCGGGACAGGGGGCGGGGACTGAAGCTTTCTTT
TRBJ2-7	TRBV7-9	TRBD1	CASSAQTGPEQYF	TGTGCCAGCAGCGCCCAGACAGGGCCCGAGCAGTACTTC
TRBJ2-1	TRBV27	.	CASSFLGGTYNEQFF	TGTGCCAGCAGTTTTCTTGGCGGGACCTACAATGAGCAGTTCTTC
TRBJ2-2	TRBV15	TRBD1	CATSSRTGETGELFF	TGTGCCACCAGCAGTCGGACAGGAGAAACCGGGGAGCTGTTTTTT
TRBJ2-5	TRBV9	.	CASSSYGIPGETQYF	TGTGCCAGCAGCTCTTACGGGATCCCGGGAGAGACCCAGTACTTC
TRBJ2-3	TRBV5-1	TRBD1	CASTRTGTPSTDTQYF	TGCGCCAGCACCCGGACAGGGACTCCTAGCACAGATACGCAGTATTTT
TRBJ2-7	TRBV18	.	CASSLHIPGQGYEQYF	TGTGCCAGCTCACTCCACATTCCCGGCCAGGGCTACGAGCAGTACTTC
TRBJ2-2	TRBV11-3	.	CASSLGGGQGLNTGELFF	TGTGCCAGCAGCTTGGGGGGTGGGCAGGGCCTAAACACCGGGGAGCTGTTTTTT
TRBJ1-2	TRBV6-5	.	CASSSVQGYYGYTF	TGTGCCAGCAGTTCTGTTCAGGGGTACTATGGCTACACCTTC
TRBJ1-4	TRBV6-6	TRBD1	CASSHRQGPNEKLFF	TGTGCCAGCAGTCACCGACAGGGCCCGAATGAAAAACTGTTTTTT
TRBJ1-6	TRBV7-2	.	CASSSTPERASPLHF	TGTGCCAGCAGCTCAACCCCGGAGAGAGCCTCACCCCTCCACTTT
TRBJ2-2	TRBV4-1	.	CASSQEGRGFEITGELFF	TGCGCCAGCAGCCAAGAAGGAAGGGGGTTCGAGATCACCGGGGAGCTGTTTTTT
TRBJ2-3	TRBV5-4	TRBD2	CASSPGTSRFWRGTDTQYF	TGTGCCAGCAGCCCCGGGACTAGCCGTTTTTGGCGGGGCACAGATACGCAGTATTTT
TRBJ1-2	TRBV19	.	CASSVQAHYGYTF	TGTGCCAGTAGTGTACAGGCTCACTATGGCTACACCTTC
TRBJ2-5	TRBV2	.	CASSPLGGETQYF	TGTGCCAGCAGTCCTCTAGGTGGAGAGACCCAGTACTTC
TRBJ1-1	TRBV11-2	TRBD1	CASSPGRGRRTEAFF	TGTGCCAGCAGCCCAGGTAGGGGGCGGCGAACTGAAGCTTTCTTT
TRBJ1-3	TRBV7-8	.	CASSLVLTTGNTIYF	TGTGCCAGCAGCTTAGTTCTGACAACTGGAAACACCATATATTTT
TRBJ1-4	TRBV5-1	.	CASRKAGDEKLFF	TGCGCCAGCAGAAAAGCGGGGGATGAAAAACTGTTTTTT
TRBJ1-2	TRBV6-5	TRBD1	CASSLDRGYGYTF	TGTGCCAGCAGCTTGGACAGGGGTTATGGCTACACCTTC
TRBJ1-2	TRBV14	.	CAGSQFEGTNYGYTF	TGTGCCGGCAGCCAATTTGAGGGAACTAACTATGGCTACACCTTC
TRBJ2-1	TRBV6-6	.	CASSYSRVDEQFF	TGTGCCAGCAGTTATTCCAGGGTGGATGAGCAGTTCTTC
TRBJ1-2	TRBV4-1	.	CASSQDSAGLGYTF	TGCGCCAGCAGCCAAGATTCGGCAGGACTTGGCTACACCTTC
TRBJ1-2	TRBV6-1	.	CASSGSIGYGYTF	TGTGCCAGCAGTGGTTCAATCGGCTATGGCTACACCTTC
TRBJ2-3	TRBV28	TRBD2	CASNQREADTQYF	TGTGCCAGCAACCAGCGGGAGGCAGATACGCAGTATTTT
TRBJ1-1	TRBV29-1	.	CSVMTLGAFF	TGCAGCGTGATGACTCTCGGAGCTTTCTTT
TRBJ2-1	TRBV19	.	CASKTGSYNEQFF	TGTGCCAGTAAGACAGGCTCCTACAATGAGCAGTTCTTC
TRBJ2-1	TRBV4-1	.	CASSQSLGLGGAYNEQFF	TGCGCCAGCAGCCAATCTTTAGGGCTGGGCGGGGCTTACAATGAGCAGTTCTTC
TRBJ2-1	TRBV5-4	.	CASSLMTGTNGYNEQFF	TGTGCCAGCAGCTTAATGACCGGGACAAATGGCTACAATGAGCAGTTCTTC
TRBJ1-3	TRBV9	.	CASSVGENGNTIYF	TGTGCCAGCAGCGTAGGAGAGAATGGAAACACCATATATTTT
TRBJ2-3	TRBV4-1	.	CASSQDWEASGTDTQYF	TGCGCCAGCAGCCAAGATTGGGAGGCGAGCGGCACAGATACGCAGTATTTT
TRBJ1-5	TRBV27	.	CASSQRGGPRGNQPQHF	TGTGCTAGCAGTCAGAGAGGAGGGCCAAGGGGCAATCAGCCCCAGCATTTT
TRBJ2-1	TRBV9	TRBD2	CASSATRASGRDNEQFF	TGTGCCAGCAGCGCCACTAGGGCTAGCGGGAGAGACAATGAGCAGTTCTTC
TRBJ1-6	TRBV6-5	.	CASRSRVDSPLHF	TGTGCCAGCCGGTCCAGGGTTGATTCACCCCTCCACTTT
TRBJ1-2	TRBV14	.	CASSQGGGYTF	TGTGCCAGCAGCCAAGGAGGGGGCTACACCTTC
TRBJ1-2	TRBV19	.	CASMPGINYGYTF	TGTGCCAGTATGCCGGGGATTAACTATGGCTACACCTTC
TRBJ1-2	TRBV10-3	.	CAISGRGGFNYGYTF	TGTGCCATCAGTGGAAGGGGAGGGTTTAACTATGGCTACACCTTC
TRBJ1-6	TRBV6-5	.	CASSYQGGDNSPLHF	TGTGCCAGCAGTTATCAGGGTGGGGATAATTCACCCCTCCACTTT
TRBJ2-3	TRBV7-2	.	CASSYRRAASTDTQYF	TGTGCCAGCAGCTACAGGAGGGCCGCGAGCACAGATACGCAGTATTTT
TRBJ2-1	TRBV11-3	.	CASSQGGDSNEQFF	TGTGCCAGCAGCCAGGGGGGCGATAGCAATGAGCAGTTCTTC
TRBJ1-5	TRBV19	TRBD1	CASKYRGLRMGDQPQHF	TGTGCCAGTAAATACAGGGGGCTCCGGATGGGGGATCAGCCCCAGCATTTT
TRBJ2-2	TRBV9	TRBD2	CASSHPAAGGNTGELFF	TGTGCCAGCAGCCACCCAGCTGCGGGAGGGAACACCGGGGAGCTGTTTTTT
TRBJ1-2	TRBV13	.	CASSLDIANYGYTF	TGTGCCAGCAGTCTTGATATAGCTAACTATGGCTACACCTTC